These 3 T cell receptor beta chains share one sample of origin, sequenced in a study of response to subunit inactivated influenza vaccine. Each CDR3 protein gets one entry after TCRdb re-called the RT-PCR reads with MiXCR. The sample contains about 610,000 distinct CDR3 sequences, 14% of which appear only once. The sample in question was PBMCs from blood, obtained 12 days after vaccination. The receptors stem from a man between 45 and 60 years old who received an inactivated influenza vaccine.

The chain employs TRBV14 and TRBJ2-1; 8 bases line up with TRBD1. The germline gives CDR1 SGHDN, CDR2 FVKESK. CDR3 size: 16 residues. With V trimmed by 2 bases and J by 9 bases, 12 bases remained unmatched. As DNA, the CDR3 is TGTGCCAGCAGCCAAAACGTAGGACAGGGATCACCTGAGCAGTTCTTC. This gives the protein CASSQNVGQGSPEQFF.

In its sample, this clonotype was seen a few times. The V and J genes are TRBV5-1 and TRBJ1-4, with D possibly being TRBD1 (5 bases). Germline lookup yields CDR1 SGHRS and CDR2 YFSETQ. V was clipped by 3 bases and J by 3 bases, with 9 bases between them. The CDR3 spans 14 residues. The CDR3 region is CASSSGPANEKLFF. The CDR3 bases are TGCGCCAGCAGCTCGGGACCGGCTAATGAAAAACTGTTTTTT.

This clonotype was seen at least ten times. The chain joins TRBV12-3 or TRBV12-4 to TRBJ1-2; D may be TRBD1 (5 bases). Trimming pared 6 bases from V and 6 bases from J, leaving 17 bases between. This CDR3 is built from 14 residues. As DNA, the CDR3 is TGTGCCAGCAGGGGGGGTAGTCCAAGCGATGGCTACACCTTC. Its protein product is CASRGGSPSDGYTF.